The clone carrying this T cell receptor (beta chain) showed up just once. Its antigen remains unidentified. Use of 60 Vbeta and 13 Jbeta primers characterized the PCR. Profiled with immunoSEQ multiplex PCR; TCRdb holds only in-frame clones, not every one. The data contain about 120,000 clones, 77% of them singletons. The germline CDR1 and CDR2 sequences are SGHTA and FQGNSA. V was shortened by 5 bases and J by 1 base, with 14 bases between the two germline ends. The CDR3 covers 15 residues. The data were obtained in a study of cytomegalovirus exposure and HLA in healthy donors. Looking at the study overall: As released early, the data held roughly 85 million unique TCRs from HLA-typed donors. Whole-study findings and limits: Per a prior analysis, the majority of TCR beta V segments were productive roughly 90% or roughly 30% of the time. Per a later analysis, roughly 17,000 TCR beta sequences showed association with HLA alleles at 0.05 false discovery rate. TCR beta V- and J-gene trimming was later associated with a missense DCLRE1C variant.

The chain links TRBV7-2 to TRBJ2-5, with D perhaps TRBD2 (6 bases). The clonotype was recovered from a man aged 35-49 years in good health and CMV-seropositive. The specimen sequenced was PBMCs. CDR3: CASSPGLNFQETQYF. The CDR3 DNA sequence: TGTGCCAGCAGCCCAGGACTAAATTTCCAAGAGACCCAGTACTTC.